The entry below gives a single TCR beta chain sequence along with its context. Its antigen remains unknown. Assay used: immunoSEQ multiplex PCR; TCRdb lists only in-frame clones, some missing. The sample has some 170,000 clones; around 90% are singletons. The entry originates in a study of T cell responses to AZD1222 COVID-19 vaccine. CDR3 length: 15 residues. The J segment lost 6 bases and the V segment lost 7 bases, leaving 10 bases of the junction unmatched. Germline values: CDR1 SGHTA, CDR2 FQGNSA. Notes on the study in general: Spike-specific TCR breadth rose after two AZD1222 doses, and depth rose as well.

The origin of this receptor is an adult in good health. The chain has TRBV7-2 and TRBJ2-2; 8 nucleotides align to TRBD2. This material consisted of peripheral blood, taken on day 0 of AZD1222 vaccination. The CDR3 DNA reads as TGTGCCAGCAATTTGGGGCCGGGGGGGGCCGGGGAGCTGTTTTTT. Amino acids: CASNLGPGGAGELFF. The whole variable domain, remainder taken from reference TRBV7-2 and TRBJ2-2, is GAGVSQSPSNKVTEKGKDVELRCDPISGHTALYWYRQSLGQGLEFLIYFQGNSAPDKSGLPSDRFSAERTGGSVSTLTIQRTQQEDSAVYLCASNLGPGGAGELFFGEGSRLTVL.